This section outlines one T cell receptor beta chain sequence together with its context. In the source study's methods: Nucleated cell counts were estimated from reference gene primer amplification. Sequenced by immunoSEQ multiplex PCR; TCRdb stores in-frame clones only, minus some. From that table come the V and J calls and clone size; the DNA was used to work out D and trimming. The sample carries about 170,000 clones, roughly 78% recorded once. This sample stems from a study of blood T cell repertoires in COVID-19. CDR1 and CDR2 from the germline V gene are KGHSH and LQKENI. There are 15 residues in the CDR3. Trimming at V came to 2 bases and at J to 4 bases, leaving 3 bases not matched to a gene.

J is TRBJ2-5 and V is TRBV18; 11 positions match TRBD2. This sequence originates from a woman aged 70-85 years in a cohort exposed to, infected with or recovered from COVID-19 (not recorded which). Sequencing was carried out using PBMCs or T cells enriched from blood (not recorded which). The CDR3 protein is CASSPTSGRGETQYF. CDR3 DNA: TGTGCCAGCTCACCAACTAGCGGGAGAGGAGAGACCCAGTACTTC. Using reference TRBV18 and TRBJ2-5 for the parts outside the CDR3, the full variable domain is NAGVMQNPRHLVRRRGQEARLRCSPMKGHSHVYWYRQLPEEGLKFMVYLQKENIIDESGMPKERFSAEFPKEGPSILRIQQVVRGDSAAYFCASSPTSGRGETQYFGPGTRLLVL.